These 27 T cell receptor beta chains were sequenced from one sample in a study of identical twins. In TCRdb, the 5' RACE reads were re-called with MiXCR into one record per CDR3 protein. The sample yields about 530,000 distinct CDR3 sequences, about 15% seen once. Separately, the same data were catalogued under a study of yellow fever vaccine responses in identical twins.

Material for sequencing was CD4+ T cells sorted from blood. The origin of the receptors is a woman younger than 30 in good health.

Only a few counts were recorded for this clonotype. V gene TRBV5-1 combines with J gene TRBJ2-3; possible D gene TRBD2, 5 bases. This CDR3 is built from 16 residues. Germline V gene lookup returns CDR1 SGHRS and CDR2 YFSETQ. Trimming left V 0 bases short and J 5 bases short, with 16 bases between. CDR3 DNA sequence: TGCGCCAGCAGCTTGGGACCGGGCCCCGAGGGAGATACGCAGTATTTT. Protein: CASSLGPGPEGDTQYF.

This clonotype was seen only a few times. The rearrangement joins TRBV20-1 to TRBJ2-7; the match to TRBD2 covers 7 bases. This CDR3 contains 16 residues. The V segment lost 2 bases and the J segment 3 bases; nucleotides outside the gene matches: 13. Germline CDR1 and CDR2: DFQATT and SNEGSKA (reference sequence). CDR3 protein: CSARPPRAGVVYEQYF. CDR3 nucleotide sequence: TGCAGTGCTAGACCGCCGCGGGCGGGAGTAGTCTACGAGCAGTACTTC.

This clonotype occurred a few times. The chain recombines TRBV12-3 or TRBV12-4 with TRBJ2-7; 12 bases line up with TRBD2. J gave up 3 bases and V 5 bases, and 5 bases lay outside the gene matches. This CDR3 comprises 15 residues. The CDR3 sequence is CASSLLTSGSYEQYF. CDR3 coding DNA: TGTGCCAGCAGTCTCCTGACTAGCGGGAGCTACGAGCAGTACTTC.

This chain links TRBV20-1 with TRBJ2-5; 8 bases line up with TRBD1. The CDR3 has 14 residues. Germline V gene sequence: CDR1 DFQATT, CDR2 SNEGSKA (reference sequence). With V trimmed by 2 bases and J by 5 bases, 7 bases remained unmatched. The CDR3 DNA reads as TGCAGTGCTAGACCCCGACAGGGGTTGGAGACCCAGTACTTC. Encoded protein: CSARPRQGLETQYF.

J is TRBJ2-5 and V is TRBV24-1; TRBD1 matches at 12 bases. The germline CDR1 and CDR2 sequences are KGHDR and SFDVKD. The CDR3 runs 17 residues. The ends lost 4 bases at V and 5 bases at J; junction bases unmatched: 10. The CDR3 is CATSDALGQGARETQYF. The DNA for the CDR3 is TGTGCCACCAGTGACGCGCTGGGACAGGGGGCTAGGGAGACCCAGTACTTC.

The sample holds a few counts of this clonotype. The CDR3 loop is CASRVGLGTYEQYF. In DNA form, the CDR3 reads TGTGCCAGTAGGGTTGGACTAGGGACCTACGAGCAGTACTTC. This sequence joins TRBV19 and TRBJ2-7; the match to TRBD2 covers 7 bases. Trimming cost V 6 bases and J 2 bases; bases outside gene matches: 7. The CDR3 extends over 14 amino acids. CDR1 and CDR2 (germline): LNHDA, SQIVND (reference sequence). Looking up the rest from reference TRBV19 and TRBJ2-7 gives the full variable domain: DGGITQSPKYLFRKEGQNVTLSCEQNLNHDAMYWYRQDPGQGLRLIYYSQIVNDFQKGDIAEGYSVSREKKESFPLTVTSAQKNPTAFYLCASRVGLGTYEQYFGPGTRLTVT.

The V gene is TRBV2, the J gene TRBJ2-1; maybe TRBD2 (6 bases). The V end lost 0 bases, the J end lost 11 bases, and 14 bases lay between the germline ends. This CDR3 contains 14 residues. Germline CDR1 and CDR2: SNHLY and FYNNEI. The CDR3 here is CASSEAIAARQQFF. The CDR3 coding sequence is TGTGCCAGCAGTGAAGCAATAGCGGCAAGGCAGCAGTTCTTC.

The chain employs TRBV11-1 and TRBJ2-1, with 11 positions matching TRBD2. CDR3 length: 18 residues. With V trimmed by 4 bases and J by 4 bases, 12 bases remained unmatched. Germline V gene lookup returns CDR1 SGHAT and CDR2 FQDESV (reference sequence). DNA for the CDR3: TGTGCCAGCAGCTCACCTAGCGGGAGGAATGGGCGGTACAATGAGCAGTTCTTC. Its protein product is CASSSPSGRNGRYNEQFF.

The chain has TRBV10-3 and TRBJ1-1; no firm D call. Looked up from germline, CDR1 is ENHRY and CDR2 is SYGVKD. The CDR3 covers 13 residues. Trimming removed 3 bases at V and 3 bases at J, with 8 bases between. CDR3 in amino acids: CAISDRGDTEAFF. CDR3 coding DNA: TGTGCCATCAGTGACCGTGGAGACACTGAAGCTTTCTTT.

This clonotype came up a few times. The J gene is TRBJ2-7, the V gene TRBV5-1; TRBD1 is a possible D gene (5 bases). V was clipped by 7 bases and J by 0 bases, with 11 bases between them. The germline V gene encodes CDR1 SGHRS and CDR2 YFSETQ. The CDR3 is 13 residues long. This CDR3 is CASPRQGSYEQYF. The CDR3 DNA is TGCGCCAGCCCCCGCCAGGGCTCCTACGAGCAGTACTTC.

V is TRBV7-2 and J is TRBJ1-5, with no clear D. The CDR3 has 13 residues. The germline CDR1 and CDR2 sequences are SGHTA and FQGNSA. V was shortened by 2 bases and J by 10 bases, with 12 bases between the two germline ends. For the CDR3, the DNA is TGTGCCAGCAGCTTATCCGGTCTCGGACCCCAGCATTTT. Translation gives CASSLSGLGPQHF.

The genes are TRBV28 and TRBJ2-6, with a weak D call TRBD2 (5 bases). Germline V CDR1 and CDR2: MDHEN, SYDVKM. Trimming left V 6 bases short and J 3 bases short, with 12 bases between. This CDR3 region has 15 residues. DNA of the CDR3: TGTGCCAGCAGGGGCCTAGGAGGTGGGGCCAACGTCCTGACTTTC. Protein: CASRGLGGGANVLTF.

This clonotype was seen more than once but under ten times. The chain employs TRBV5-1 and TRBJ2-3, with 15 bases that match TRBD2. Unmatched junction bases numbered 4, after V lost 4 bases and J lost 1 base. Germline loops: CDR1 SGHRS, CDR2 YFSETQ. This CDR3 has 17 amino acids. Here the CDR3 DNA reads TGCGCCAGCAGCGCGGGACTAGCGGGGGGAGGCACAGATACGCAGTATTTT. Translating it yields CASSAGLAGGGTDTQYF.

This clonotype was observed a few times. The chain is built from TRBV7-9 and TRBJ2-1, with a possible D match to TRBD2 (6 bases). Trimming cost V 1 base and J 4 bases, with 11 bases left between them. The germline V gene encodes CDR1 SEHNR and CDR2 FQNEAQ (reference sequence). The CDR3 spans 15 residues. Here the CDR3 DNA reads TGTGCCAGCAGCTTAGACGGGGGTCTATACAATGAGCAGTTCTTC. Translating it yields CASSLDGGLYNEQFF.

This clonotype was recorded a few times. The chain links TRBV11-2 to TRBJ2-1; the D gene is possibly TRBD2 (7 bases). Germline V lookup: CDR1 SGHAT, CDR2 FQNNGV. The CDR3 extends over 14 amino acids. V gave up 5 bases and J gave up 7 bases, with 15 bases separating them. This CDR3 reads CASSLGGPWNEQFF. CDR3 nucleotide sequence: TGTGCCAGCAGCCTCGGGGGGCCTTGGAATGAGCAGTTCTTC.

This sequence joins TRBV3-1 and TRBJ2-5; the D gene is possibly TRBD1 (7 bases). V dropped 1 base and J dropped 3 bases, with 18 bases sitting between them. CDR1 and CDR2 (germline): LGHDT, YNNKEL (reference sequence). CDR3 length equals 17 residues. In DNA, the CDR3 is TGTGCCAGCAGCCAAGGCCCTCTGGGCAGGGGGGAAGAGACCCAGTACTTC. Translation: CASSQGPLGRGEETQYF.

This clonotype was observed many times. The V gene is TRBV10-3, the J gene TRBJ2-3; no firm D call. The CDR3 has 13 amino acids. Trimming cost V 5 bases and J 2 bases, with 8 bases left between them. The V gene's germline CDR1 is ENHRY and CDR2 SYGVKD. CDR3 loop: CAISRLTTDTQYF. CDR3 nucleotides: TGTGCCATCAGTCGACTGACCACAGATACGCAGTATTTT.

Many counts were recorded for this clonotype. The chain recombines TRBV12-3 or TRBV12-4 with TRBJ2-5, with 7 bases fitting TRBD2. The CDR3 has 17 residues. The J segment lost 1 base and the V segment lost 7 bases, leaving 15 bases of the junction unmatched. CDR3 protein: CASTLGLADRGQETQYF. The CDR3 bases are TGTGCCAGCACTCTAGGTCTAGCGGATCGAGGCCAAGAGACCCAGTACTTC.

The chain combines TRBV9 with TRBJ2-1, with no clear D. V was clipped by 2 bases and J by 6 bases, with 12 bases between them. Germline V gene sequence: CDR1 SGDLS, CDR2 YYNGEE. The CDR3 sequence is 14 residues long. DNA for the CDR3: TGTGCCAGCAGCGTCCAAACTTACCCCAATGAGCAGTTCTTC. Translated, it gives CASSVQTYPNEQFF.

In its sample, this clonotype was seen a few times. This chain joins TRBV10-1 and TRBJ1-2, with D perhaps TRBD1 (5 bases). V was clipped by 2 bases and J by 1 base, with 5 bases between them. There are 13 residues in the CDR3. The germline gives CDR1 WNHNN, CDR2 SYGVQD (reference sequence). CDR3 loop: CASSEGGNYGYTF. The CDR3 DNA reads TGCGCCAGCAGTGAGGGGGGTAACTATGGCTACACCTTC.

This clonotype showed up just a few times. This chain joins TRBV5-1 and TRBJ2-2; 10 bases line up with TRBD2. Germline lookup yields CDR1 SGHRS and CDR2 YFSETQ. Trimming at V came to 0 bases and at J to 2 bases, leaving 4 bases not matched to a gene. This CDR3 has 17 residues. Here the CDR3 reads CASSLEPSGGNTGELFF. The CDR3 DNA sequence: TGCGCCAGCAGCTTGGAGCCTAGCGGGGGTAACACCGGGGAGCTGTTTTTT.

This clonotype was counted a few times. V is TRBV2 and J is TRBJ2-2; 11 bases agree with TRBD1. The V and J ends lost 6 bases and 7 bases, in that order; junction bases with no gene match: 4. The CDR3 sequence is 14 residues long. Looked up from germline, CDR1 is SNHLY and CDR2 is FYNNEI. CDR3 region: CASSGQGAVGELFF. In DNA form, the CDR3 reads TGTGCCAGCAGCGGACAGGGGGCAGTCGGGGAGCTGTTTTTT.

The genes are TRBV2 and TRBJ2-4, with D maybe TRBD2 (6 bases). With 0 bases removed from V and 0 bases from J, the gap between germline ends came to 12 bases. Germline-derived CDR1 and CDR2 are SNHLY and FYNNEI. The length of the CDR3 is 17 residues. This CDR3 reads CASSEASTSRAKNIQYF. The DNA of the CDR3 is TGTGCCAGCAGTGAAGCTTCCACTAGCAGAGCCAAAAACATTCAGTACTTC.

This clonotype has a handful of counts. The CDR3 loop is CSATVGGRTYEQYF. CDR3 nucleotides: TGCAGTGCGACCGTAGGGGGACGGACCTACGAGCAGTACTTC. The chain has TRBV20-1 and TRBJ2-7, with D possibly being TRBD1 (6 bases). Per germline, CDR1 DFQATT and CDR2 SNEGSKA (reference sequence). Trimming pared 6 bases from V and 2 bases from J, leaving 17 bases between. The CDR3 totals 14 residues.

The table lists this clonotype with a few counts. J is TRBJ1-6 and V is TRBV6-1; D is undetermined. The germline V and J ends were trimmed by 7 bases and 7 bases, with 20 bases remaining between them. The CDR3 extends over 16 amino acids. Germline CDR1 MNHNS, CDR2 SASEGT. The CDR3 here is CASTEIGRVGNSPLHF. CDR3 coding DNA: TGTGCCAGCACCGAAATCGGACGGGTGGGGAATTCACCCCTCCACTTT.

The rearrangement links TRBV25-1 to TRBJ2-2; D not certain. The germline V gene encodes CDR1 MGHDK and CDR2 SYGVNS. V was cut by 5 bases and J by 2 bases, with 9 bases left in between. This CDR3 spans 14 amino acids. CDR3 in amino acids: CASSLPDNTGELFF. The CDR3 region has the DNA TGTGCCAGCAGTCTACCCGATAACACCGGGGAGCTGTTTTTT. Based on the CDR3 plus reference TRBV25-1 and TRBJ2-2, the full variable domain is EADIYQTPRYLVIGTGKKITLECSQTMGHDKMYWYQQDPGMELHLIHYSYGVNSTEKGDLSSESTVSRIRTEHFPLTLESARPSHTSQYLCASSLPDNTGELFFGEGSRLTVL.

The V gene is TRBV5-1, the J gene TRBJ1-2; D gene unclear. V was trimmed by 4 bases and J by 7 bases, leaving 11 bases between them. The germline V gene has CDR1 SGHRS and CDR2 YFSETQ. CDR3 size: 12 residues. The CDR3 protein is CASSVGPAGYTF. CDR3 nucleotide sequence: TGCGCCAGCAGCGTTGGGCCAGCTGGCTACACCTTC.